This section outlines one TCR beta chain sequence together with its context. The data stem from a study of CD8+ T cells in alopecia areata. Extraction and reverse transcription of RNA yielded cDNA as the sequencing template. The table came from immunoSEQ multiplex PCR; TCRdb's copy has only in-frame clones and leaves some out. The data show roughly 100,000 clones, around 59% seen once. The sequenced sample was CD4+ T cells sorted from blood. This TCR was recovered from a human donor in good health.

The CDR3 loop reads CAWKGWVTYEQYF. Here the CDR3 DNA reads TGTGCCTGGAAGGGCTGGGTAACCTACGAGCAGTACTTC. The chain carries TRBV30 and TRBJ2-7; D call uncertain. CDR1 and CDR2 (germline): GTSNPN, SVGIG (reference sequence). Deletions cut 4 bases from V and 2 bases from J, with 12 bases between. The CDR3 is 13 residues long.